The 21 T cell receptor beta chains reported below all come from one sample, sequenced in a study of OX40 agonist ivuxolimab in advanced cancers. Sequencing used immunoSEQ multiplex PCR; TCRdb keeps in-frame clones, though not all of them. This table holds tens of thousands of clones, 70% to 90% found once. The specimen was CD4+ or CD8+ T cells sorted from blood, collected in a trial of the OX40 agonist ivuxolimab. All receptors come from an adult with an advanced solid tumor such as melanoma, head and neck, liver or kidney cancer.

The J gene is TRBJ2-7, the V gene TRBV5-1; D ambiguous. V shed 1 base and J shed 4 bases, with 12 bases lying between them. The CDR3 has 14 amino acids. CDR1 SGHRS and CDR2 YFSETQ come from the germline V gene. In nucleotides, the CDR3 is TGCGCCAGCAGCTTGATGACTGCGAATTACGAGCAGTACTTC. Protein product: CASSLMTANYEQYF.

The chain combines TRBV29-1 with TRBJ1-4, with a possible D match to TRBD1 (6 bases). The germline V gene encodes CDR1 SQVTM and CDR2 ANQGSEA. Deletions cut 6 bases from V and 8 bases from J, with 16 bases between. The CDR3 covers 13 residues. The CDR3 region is CSVRGGTGEKLFF. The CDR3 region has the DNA TGCAGCGTGAGGGGGGGAACTGGGGAAAAACTGTTTTTT.

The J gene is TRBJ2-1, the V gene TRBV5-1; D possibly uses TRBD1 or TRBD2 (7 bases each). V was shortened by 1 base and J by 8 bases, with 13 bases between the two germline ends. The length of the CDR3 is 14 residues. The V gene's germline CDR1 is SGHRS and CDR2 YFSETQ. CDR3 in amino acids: CASSLQGGSDEQFF. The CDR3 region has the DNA TGCGCCAGCAGCTTGCAGGGGGGGAGCGATGAGCAGTTCTTC. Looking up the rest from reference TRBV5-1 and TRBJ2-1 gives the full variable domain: KAGVTQTPRYLIKTRGQQVTLSCSPISGHRSVSWYQQTPGQGLQFLFEYFSETQRNKGNFPGRFSGRQFSNSRSEMNVSTLELGDSALYLCASSLQGGSDEQFFGPGTRLTVL.

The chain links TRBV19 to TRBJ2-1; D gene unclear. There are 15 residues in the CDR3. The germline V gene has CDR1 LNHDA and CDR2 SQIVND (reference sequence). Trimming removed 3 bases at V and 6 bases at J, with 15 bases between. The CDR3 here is CASSIGRWGRNEQFF. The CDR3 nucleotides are TGTGCCAGTAGTATCGGCAGGTGGGGTCGCAATGAGCAGTTCTTC.

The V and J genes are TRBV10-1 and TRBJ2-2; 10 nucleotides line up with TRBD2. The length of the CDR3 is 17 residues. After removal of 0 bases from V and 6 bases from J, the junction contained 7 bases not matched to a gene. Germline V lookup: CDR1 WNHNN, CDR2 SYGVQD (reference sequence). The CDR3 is CASSESVLAGAAGELFF. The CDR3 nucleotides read TGCGCCAGCAGTGAGTCGGTTCTAGCGGGGGCCGCCGGGGAGCTGTTTTTT.

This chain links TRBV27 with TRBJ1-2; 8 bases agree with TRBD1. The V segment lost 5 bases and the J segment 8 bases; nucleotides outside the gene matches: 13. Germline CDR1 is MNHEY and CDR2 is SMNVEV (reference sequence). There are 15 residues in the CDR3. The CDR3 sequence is CASSPYLLDRGGYTF. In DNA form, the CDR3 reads TGTGCCAGCAGTCCGTACCTCCTCGACAGGGGCGGCTACACCTTC.

The CDR3 loop is CSVAQNSFGNTIYF. CDR3 sequence (DNA): TGCAGCGTTGCCCAGAACAGCTTCGGAAACACCATATATTTT. V gene TRBV29-1 combines with J gene TRBJ1-3; unclear D gene. The V end lost 4 bases, the J end lost 4 bases, and 14 bases lay between the germline ends. The CDR3 is made up of 14 amino acids. Per germline, CDR1 SQVTM and CDR2 ANQGSEA.

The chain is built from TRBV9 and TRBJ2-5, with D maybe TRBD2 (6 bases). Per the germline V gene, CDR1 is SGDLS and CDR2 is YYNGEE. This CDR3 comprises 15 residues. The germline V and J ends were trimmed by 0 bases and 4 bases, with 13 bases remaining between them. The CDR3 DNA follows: TGTGCCAGCAGCGTAGTCCCTAGCGATCGAGAGACCCAGTACTTC. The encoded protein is CASSVVPSDRETQYF.

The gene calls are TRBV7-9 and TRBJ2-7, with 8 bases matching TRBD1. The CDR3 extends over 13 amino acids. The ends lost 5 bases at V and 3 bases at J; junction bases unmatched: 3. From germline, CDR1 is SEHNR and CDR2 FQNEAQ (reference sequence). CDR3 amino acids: CASSQDRDYEQYF. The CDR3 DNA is TGTGCCAGCAGCCAGGACAGGGACTACGAGCAGTACTTC.

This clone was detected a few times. The CDR3 DNA follows: TGTGCCAGCAGCTTTGCCGGGGCCCAAACGGACGGCTACACCTTC. As protein: CASSFAGAQTDGYTF. The chain joins TRBV7-9 to TRBJ1-2; weak D call: TRBD1 (5 bases). The CDR3 runs 15 residues. Germline V gene sequence: CDR1 SEHNR, CDR2 FQNEAQ (reference sequence). V was clipped by 3 bases and J by 8 bases, with 19 bases between them.

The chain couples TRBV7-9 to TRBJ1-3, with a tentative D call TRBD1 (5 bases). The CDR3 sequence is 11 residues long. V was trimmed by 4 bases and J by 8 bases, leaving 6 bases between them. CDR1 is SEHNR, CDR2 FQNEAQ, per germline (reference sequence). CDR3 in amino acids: CASSSGDTIYF. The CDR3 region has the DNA TGTGCCAGCAGCTCGGGGGACACCATATATTTT. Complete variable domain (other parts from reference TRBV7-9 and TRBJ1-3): DTGVSQNPRHKITKRGQNVTFRCDPISEHNRLYWYRQTLGQGPEFLTYFQNEAQLEKSRLLSDRFSAERPKGSFSTLEIQRTEQGDSAMYLCASSSGDTIYFGEGSWLTVV.

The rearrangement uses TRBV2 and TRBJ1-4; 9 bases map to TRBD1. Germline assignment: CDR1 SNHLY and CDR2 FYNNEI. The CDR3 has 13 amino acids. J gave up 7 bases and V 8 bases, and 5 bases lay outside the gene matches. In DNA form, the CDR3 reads TGTGCCAGCGGGACAGGGATCGTTGAAAAACTGTTTTTT. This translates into CASGTGIVEKLFF.

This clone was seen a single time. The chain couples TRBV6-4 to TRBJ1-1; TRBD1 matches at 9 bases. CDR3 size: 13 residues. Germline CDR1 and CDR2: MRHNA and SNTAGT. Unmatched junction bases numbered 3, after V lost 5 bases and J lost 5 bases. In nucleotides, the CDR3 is TGTGCCAGCAGTCGACAGGGGGGGACTGAAGCTTTCTTT. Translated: CASSRQGGTEAFF.

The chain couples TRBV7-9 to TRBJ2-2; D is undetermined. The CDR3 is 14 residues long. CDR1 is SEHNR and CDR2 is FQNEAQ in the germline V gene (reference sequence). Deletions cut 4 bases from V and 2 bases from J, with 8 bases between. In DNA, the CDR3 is TGTGCCAGCAGCTCCTCATTTAACACCGGGGAGCTGTTTTTT. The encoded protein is CASSSSFNTGELFF.

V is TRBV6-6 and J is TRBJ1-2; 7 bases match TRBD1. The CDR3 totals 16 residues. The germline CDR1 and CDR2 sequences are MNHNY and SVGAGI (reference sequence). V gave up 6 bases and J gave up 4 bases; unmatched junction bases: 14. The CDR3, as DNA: TGTGCCAGCAGACCTCGGACAGGAAGTTCTGCCTATGGCTACACCTTC. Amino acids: CASRPRTGSSAYGYTF.

The CDR3 spells CASSLGPDYEQYF. The CDR3 DNA reads TGCGCCAGCAGCTTGGGACCAGACTACGAGCAGTACTTC. The rearrangement links TRBV5-1 to TRBJ2-7; D is unclear. The CDR3 consists of 13 residues. The germline V gene has CDR1 SGHRS and CDR2 YFSETQ. Trimming cost V 0 bases and J 3 bases, with 7 bases left between them.

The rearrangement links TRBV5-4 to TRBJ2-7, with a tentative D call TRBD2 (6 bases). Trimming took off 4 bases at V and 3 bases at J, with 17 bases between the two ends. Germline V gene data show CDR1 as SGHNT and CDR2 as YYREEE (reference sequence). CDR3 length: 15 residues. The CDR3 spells CASSPGVAEIYEQYF. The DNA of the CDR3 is TGTGCCAGCAGCCCGGGGGTGGCAGAAATCTACGAGCAGTACTTC. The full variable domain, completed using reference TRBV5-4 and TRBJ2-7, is ETGVTQSPTHLIKTRGQQVTLRCSSQSGHNTVSWYQQALGQGPQFIFQYYREEENGRGNFPPRFSGLQFPNYSSELNVNALELDDSALYLCASSPGVAEIYEQYFGPGTRLTVT.

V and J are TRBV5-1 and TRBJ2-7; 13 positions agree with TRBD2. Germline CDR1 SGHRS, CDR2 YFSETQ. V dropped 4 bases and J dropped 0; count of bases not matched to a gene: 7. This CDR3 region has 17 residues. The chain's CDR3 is CASSRTSGGQSSYEQYF. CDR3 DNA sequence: TGCGCCAGCAGCAGGACTAGCGGGGGCCAGAGCTCCTACGAGCAGTACTTC.

CDR3 region: CASSQGAPGELFF. For the CDR3, the DNA is TGTGCCAGCAGCCAGGGGGCGCCCGGGGAGCTGTTTTTT. V usage is TRBV2 and J usage is TRBJ2-2; 8 positions match TRBD1. V lost 6 bases, J lost 6 bases, and 3 bases stayed unmatched. The CDR3 contains 13 residues. Germline CDR1 is SNHLY and CDR2 is FYNNEI.

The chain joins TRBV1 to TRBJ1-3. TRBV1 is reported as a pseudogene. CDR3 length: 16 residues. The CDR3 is CTSSQAEGSSGNTIYF. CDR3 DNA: TGCACCAGCAGCCAAGCGGAAGGGAGCTCTGGAAACACCATATATTTT.

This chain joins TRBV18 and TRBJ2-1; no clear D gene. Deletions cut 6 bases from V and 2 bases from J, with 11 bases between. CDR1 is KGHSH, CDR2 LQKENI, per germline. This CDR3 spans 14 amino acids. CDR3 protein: CASSAEWAYNEQFF. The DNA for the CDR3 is TGTGCCAGCTCCGCAGAGTGGGCCTACAATGAGCAGTTCTTC.